The TCR beta chain under discussion was sequenced for a study of blood T cells in healthy people across ages. The study, taken as a whole, reports: Long-lived donors exceeded aged donors in naive CD4+ cells and diversity. While age rose, TCR beta diversity per million T cells dropped in a roughly linear way.

CDR3 length: 11 residues. Trimming stripped 6 bases from V and 3 bases from J, with 6 bases between. A J-beta primer mix and a sample-barcoded 5' primer were used in a second PCR of roughly 6 to 11 cycles. Every cDNA molecule bore a tag from a template-switch adaptor containing 12 random nucleotides. Each CDR3 protein gets one entry after TCRdb re-called the 5' RACE reads with MiXCR. The sample gives about 570,000 distinct CDR3 sequences, roughly 29% of which show up once; less than 20% is in the top ten. The table lists this clonotype with many counts. The antigen is not known. The chain has TRBV12-3 or TRBV12-4 and TRBJ2-7; D call uncertain. This clonotype originated in a woman in her 70s in good health. The sequenced sample was blood. CDR3 protein: CASSFNYEQYF. The DNA of the CDR3 is TGTGCCAGCAGCTTTAACTACGAGCAGTACTTC.